These 8 T cell receptor beta chains originate from one sample sequenced in a study of siplizumab effects on memory and regulatory T cells. Here immunoSEQ multiplex PCR was the method, and the copy in TCRdb shows in-frame clones only, minus some. The sample lists 8,000 to 9,000 clones, 60% to 75% seen once, with roughly two thirds in the top ten. Input material: effector memory CD8+ T cells sorted from blood. Subset noted: unstimulated CD8+ effector memory T cells. The receptors were sampled from a human donor in good health.

This clone turned up a few times. V usage is TRBV6-1 and J usage is TRBJ1-6; D ambiguous. This CDR3 contains 12 residues. CDR1 is MNHNS, CDR2 SASEGT, per germline. V dropped 6 bases and J dropped 14 bases, with 14 bases sitting between them. The chain's CDR3 is CASRETYSTLHF. Here the CDR3 DNA reads TGTGCCAGCAGGGAAACCTATTCTACCCTCCACTTT.

The rearrangement uses TRBV7-6 and TRBJ2-1; 8 bases map to TRBD1. After removal of 3 bases from V and 7 bases from J, the junction contained 14 bases not matched to a gene. The CDR3 runs to 17 residues. Germline CDR1 is SGHVS and CDR2 is FNYEAQ. The DNA for the CDR3 is TGTGCCAGCAGCTTTTTGCCCGGACAGGGATCAGGGAATGAGCAGTTCTTC. Translated, it gives CASSFLPGQGSGNEQFF.

The chain links TRBV5-1 to TRBJ2-3, with 8 bases lining up with TRBD1. The germline gives CDR1 SGHRS, CDR2 YFSETQ. The V and J ends lost 3 bases and 5 bases, in that order; junction bases with no gene match: 8. The CDR3 consists of 15 residues. CDR3 protein: CASSSIGQGGDTQYF. CDR3 DNA: TGCGCCAGCAGCTCAATTGGACAGGGAGGAGATACGCAGTATTTT.

The chain joins TRBV27 to TRBJ2-1, with D maybe TRBD1 (8 bases). V gave up 2 bases and J gave up 4 bases, with 12 bases separating them. The CDR3 contains 15 residues. Germline CDR1 MNHEY, CDR2 SMNVEV (reference sequence). CDR3 protein: CASSLVQGGYNEQFF. CDR3 DNA: TGTGCCAGCAGTTTAGTACAGGGGGGGTACAATGAGCAGTTCTTC.

In this sample, this clone turned up many times. This chain connects TRBV15 to TRBJ2-2; 12 nucleotides align to TRBD2. The CDR3 has 21 amino acids. Germline CDR1 reads LNHNV; CDR2 reads YYDKDF (reference sequence). After removal of 0 bases from V and 5 bases from J, the junction contained 16 bases not matched to a gene. CDR3 coding DNA: TGTGCCACCAGCAGAGAACGTACAGGGGGCGCGACTAGCGGGAGAACCGGGGAGCTGTTTTTT. Amino acids: CATSRERTGGATSGRTGELFF.

The rearrangement uses TRBV7-9 and TRBJ1-2, with a possible D match to TRBD1 (6 bases). The length of the CDR3 is 13 residues. With 4 bases removed from V and 0 bases from J, the gap between germline ends came to 6 bases. Per the germline V gene, CDR1 is SEHNR and CDR2 is FQNEAQ (reference sequence). CDR3 bases: TGTGCCAGCAGCTGGACAGCTAACTATGGCTACACCTTC. Residues: CASSWTANYGYTF.

This clone was seen only a few times. This chain joins TRBV4-1 and TRBJ1-5; no clear D gene. The V gene lost 4 bases and the J gene lost 5 bases, with 18 bases spanning the gap. The CDR3 contains 16 residues. Germline CDR1 is MGHRA and CDR2 is YSYEKL. The CDR3 nucleotides read TGCGCCAGCAGCCCTGAGACATCAATCACGTATCAGCCCCAGCATTTT. Translating it yields CASSPETSITYQPQHF.

This clone has just a few counts. The chain uses TRBV11-1 and TRBJ2-7; possible D gene TRBD2, 5 bases. This CDR3 region has 14 residues. Trimming pared 1 base from V and 2 bases from J, leaving 9 bases between. In germline, CDR1 is SGHAT, CDR2 FQDESV (reference sequence). The CDR3 DNA reads as TGTGCCAGCAGCTTAGGGGGAGTGACCTACGAGCAGTACTTC. Its translation is CASSLGGVTYEQYF.